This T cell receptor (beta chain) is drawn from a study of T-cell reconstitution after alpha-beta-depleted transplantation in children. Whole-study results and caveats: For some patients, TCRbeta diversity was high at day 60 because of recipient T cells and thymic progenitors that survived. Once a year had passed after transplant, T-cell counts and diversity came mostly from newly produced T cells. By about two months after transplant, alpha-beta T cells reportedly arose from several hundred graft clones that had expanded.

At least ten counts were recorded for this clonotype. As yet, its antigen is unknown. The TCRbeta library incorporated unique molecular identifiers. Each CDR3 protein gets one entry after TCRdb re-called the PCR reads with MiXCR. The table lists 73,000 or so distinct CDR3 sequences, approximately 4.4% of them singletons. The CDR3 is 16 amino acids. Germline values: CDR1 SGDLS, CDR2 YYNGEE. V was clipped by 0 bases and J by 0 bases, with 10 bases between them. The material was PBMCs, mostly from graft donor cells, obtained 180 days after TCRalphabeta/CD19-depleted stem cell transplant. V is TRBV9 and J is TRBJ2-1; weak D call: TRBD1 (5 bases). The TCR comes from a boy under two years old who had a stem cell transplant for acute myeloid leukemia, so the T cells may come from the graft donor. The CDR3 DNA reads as TGTGCCAGCAGCGTAGGGGGCGTCAGCTCCTACAATGAGCAGTTCTTC. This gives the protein CASSVGGVSSYNEQFF.